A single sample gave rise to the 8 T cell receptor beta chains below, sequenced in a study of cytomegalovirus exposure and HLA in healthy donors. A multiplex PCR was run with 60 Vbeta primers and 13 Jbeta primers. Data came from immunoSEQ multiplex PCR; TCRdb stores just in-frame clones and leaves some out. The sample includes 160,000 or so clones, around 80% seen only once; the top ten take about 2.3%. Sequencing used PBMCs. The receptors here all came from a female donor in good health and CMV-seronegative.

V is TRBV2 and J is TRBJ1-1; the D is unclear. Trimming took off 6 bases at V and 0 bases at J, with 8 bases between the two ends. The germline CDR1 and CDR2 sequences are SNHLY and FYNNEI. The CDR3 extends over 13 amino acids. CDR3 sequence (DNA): TGTGCCAGCAGAAATACACTGAACACTGAAGCTTTCTTT. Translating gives CASRNTLNTEAFF.

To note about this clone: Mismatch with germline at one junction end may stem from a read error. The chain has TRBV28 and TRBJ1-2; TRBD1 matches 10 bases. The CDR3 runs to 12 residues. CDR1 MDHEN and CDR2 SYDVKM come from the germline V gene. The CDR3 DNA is TGTGCCAGCAGTCGACAGGGGGCCAGTGACATCTTC. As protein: CASSRQGASDIF.

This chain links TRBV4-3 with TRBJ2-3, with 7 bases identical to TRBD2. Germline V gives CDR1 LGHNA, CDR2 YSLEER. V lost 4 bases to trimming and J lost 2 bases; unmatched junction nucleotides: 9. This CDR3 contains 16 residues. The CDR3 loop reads CASSPSFGRTTDTQYF. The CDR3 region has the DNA TGCGCCAGCAGCCCCTCTTTCGGGAGGACCACAGATACGCAGTATTTT.

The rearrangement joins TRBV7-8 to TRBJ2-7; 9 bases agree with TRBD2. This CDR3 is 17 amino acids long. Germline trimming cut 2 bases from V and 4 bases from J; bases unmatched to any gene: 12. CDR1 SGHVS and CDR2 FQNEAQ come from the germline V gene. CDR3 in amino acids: CASSLLQRGATGYEQYF. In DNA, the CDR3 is TGTGCCAGCAGCTTACTCCAGCGGGGGGCCACGGGGTACGAGCAGTACTTC. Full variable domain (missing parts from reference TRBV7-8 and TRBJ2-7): GAGVSQSPRYKVAKRGQDVALRCDPISGHVSLFWYQQALGQGPEFLTYFQNEAQLDKSGLPSDRFFAERPEGSVSTLKIQRTQQEDSAVYLCASSLLQRGATGYEQYFGPGTRLTVT.

CDR3 sequence reads: CASSITGGAGRNSPLHF. The DNA for the CDR3 is TGTGCCAGTAGTATAACCGGAGGGGCAGGGAGGAATTCACCCCTCCACTTT. The chain links TRBV19 to TRBJ1-6, with D perhaps matching TRBD1 (5 bases). The length of the CDR3 is 17 residues. Germline CDR1 reads LNHDA; CDR2 reads SQIVND (reference sequence). The V end lost 2 bases, the J end lost 7 bases, and 18 bases lay between the germline ends.

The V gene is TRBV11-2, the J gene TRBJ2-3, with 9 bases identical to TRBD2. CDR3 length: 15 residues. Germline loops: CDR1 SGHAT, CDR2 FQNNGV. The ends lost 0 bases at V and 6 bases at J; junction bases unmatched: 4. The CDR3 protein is CASSLELAGWDTQYF. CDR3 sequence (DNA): TGTGCCAGCAGCTTAGAGCTAGCGGGGTGGGATACGCAGTATTTT. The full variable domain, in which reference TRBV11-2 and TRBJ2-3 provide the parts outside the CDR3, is EAGVAQSPRYKIIEKRQSVAFWCNPISGHATLYWYQQILGQGPKLLIQFQNNGVVDDSQLPKDRFSAERLKGVDSTLKIQPAKLEDSAVYLCASSLELAGWDTQYFGPGTRLTVL.

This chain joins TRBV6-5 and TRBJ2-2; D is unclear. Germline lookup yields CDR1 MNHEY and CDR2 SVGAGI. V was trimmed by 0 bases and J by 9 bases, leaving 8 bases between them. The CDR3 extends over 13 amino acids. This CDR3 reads CASSYSEVRELFF. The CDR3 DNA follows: TGTGCCAGCAGTTACTCAGAGGTCAGGGAGCTGTTTTTT.

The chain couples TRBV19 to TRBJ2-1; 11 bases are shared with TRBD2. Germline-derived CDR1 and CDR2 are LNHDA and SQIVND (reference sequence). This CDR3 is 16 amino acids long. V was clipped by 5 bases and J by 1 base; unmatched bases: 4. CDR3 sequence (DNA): TGTGCCAGTAGTTCCGGGACTAGCGGATCCTACAATGAGCAGTTCTTC. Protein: CASSSGTSGSYNEQFF. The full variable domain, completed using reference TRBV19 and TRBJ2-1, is DGGITQSPKYLFRKEGQNVTLSCEQNLNHDAMYWYRQDPGQGLRLIYYSQIVNDFQKGDIAEGYSVSREKKESFPLTVTSAQKNPTAFYLCASSSGTSGSYNEQFFGPGTRLTVL.